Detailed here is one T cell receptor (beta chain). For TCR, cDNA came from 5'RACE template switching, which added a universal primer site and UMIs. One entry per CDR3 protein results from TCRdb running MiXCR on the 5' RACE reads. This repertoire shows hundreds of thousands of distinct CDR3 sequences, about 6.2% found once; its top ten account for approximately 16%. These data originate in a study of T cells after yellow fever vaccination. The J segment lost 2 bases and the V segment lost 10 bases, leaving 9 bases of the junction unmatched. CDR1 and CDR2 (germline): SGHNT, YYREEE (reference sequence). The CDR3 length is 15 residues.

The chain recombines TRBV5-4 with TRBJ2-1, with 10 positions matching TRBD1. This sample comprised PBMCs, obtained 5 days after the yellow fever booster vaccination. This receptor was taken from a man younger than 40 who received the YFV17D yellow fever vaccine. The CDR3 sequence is CAGTHGQGAYNEQFF. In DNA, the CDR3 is TGTGCCGGAACTCACGGACAGGGGGCCTACAATGAGCAGTTCTTC.